This T cell receptor (beta chain) was profiled in a study of Graves' ophthalmopathy and Graves' hyperthyroidism. Whole-study results and caveats: The model's ophthalmopathy progression predictions had about 71% sensitivity and 72.22% specificity.

No ophthalmopathy within 18 months of follow-up signified stable hyperthyroidism. What supplied the PBMCs was roughly 9.7 ml of fresh peripheral blood. Researchers took RNA transcripts and amplified TCR beta CDR3 regions from them. The library came from an HTBI-primed first-round RT-PCR and a second-round multiplex PCR. TCRdb fed the multiplex PCR reads into MiXCR, producing one record per CDR3 protein. The sample lists a few hundred thousand distinct CDR3 sequences; about 17% were seen once. This clonotype occurred many times. The antigen remains undetermined. The CDR3 sequence is 17 residues long. With V trimmed by 4 bases and J by 5 bases, 11 bases remained unmatched. In germline, CDR1 is MDHEN, CDR2 SYDVKM.

The sequence was collected from an adult woman with stable Graves' hyperthyroidism. The V and J genes are TRBV28 and TRBJ1-6; TRBD1 aligns across 7 bases. The specimen sequenced was peripheral blood. The CDR3 is CASSSPIGTGDNSPLHF. CDR3 in DNA: TGTGCCAGCAGTTCCCCTATTGGTACAGGGGATAATTCACCCCTCCACTTT.